Presented here are 14 T cell receptor beta chains from one specimen sequenced in a study of T cell responses to AZD1222 COVID-19 vaccine (dated by TCRdb to the early 2020s). Libraries were built with the immunoSEQ multiplex PCR assay. TCRdb provides this immuneACCESS table in a form limited to in-frame rearrangements. Some clones are lacking; in checked studies, under half of them reflect an unresolved V gene, and why the rest are absent is not known. The sample table shows about 100,000 clones, and roughly 86% are seen once. 3% to 3.5% of the sample is held by the ten biggest clonotypes. The meaning of the sample's time point label: baseline before first vaccination. This material consisted of peripheral blood, taken on day 0 of AZD1222 vaccination. All receptors come from an adult in good health.

The V gene is TRBV30, the J gene TRBJ1-6, with D maybe TRBD1 (5 bases). V lost 2 bases and J 8 bases, leaving 19 bases between the germline ends. Germline CDR1 and CDR2: GTSNPN and SVGIG (reference sequence). The CDR3 has 16 residues. This CDR3 reads CAWSSRRQIGDSPLHF. CDR3 nucleotide sequence: TGTGCCTGGAGTTCCCGTAGACAGATCGGAGATTCACCCCTCCACTTT.

This chain links TRBV27 with TRBJ2-3; tentatively, D is TRBD2 (5 bases). The CDR3 length is 16 residues. The germline V gene has CDR1 MNHEY and CDR2 SMNVEV (reference sequence). V lost 1 base and J 4 bases, leaving 15 bases between the germline ends. CDR3 loop: CASSLLDPRGPDTQYF. The DNA of the CDR3 is TGTGCCAGCAGTTTATTGGATCCTCGGGGTCCAGATACGCAGTATTTT.

The chain carries TRBV11-2 and TRBJ2-7; D could derive from TRBD1 or TRBD2 (5 bases each). Germline CDR1 SGHAT, CDR2 FQNNGV. The CDR3 length is 13 residues. The V end was cut by 5 bases, the J end by 3 bases, with 11 bases between. The CDR3 spells CASSQGRVYEQYF. CDR3 DNA sequence: TGTGCCAGCAGCCAGGGACGGGTCTACGAGCAGTACTTC.

This clone was observed a handful of times. The chain is built from TRBV7-2 and TRBJ2-1; D is perhaps TRBD2 (6 bases). The V gene's germline CDR1 is SGHTA and CDR2 FQGNSA. Between the trimmed V and J ends, which lost 3 bases and 7 bases, there was a span of 16 bases. The CDR3 covers 15 residues. CDR3 amino acids: CASSLLTSIGNEQFF. Here the CDR3 DNA reads TGTGCCAGCAGCTTGCTGACTAGTATTGGTAATGAGCAGTTCTTC.

The CDR3 DNA sequence: TGTGCCACCAGCAGAGCGGCAGGGGGGAATCAGCCCCAGCATTTT. Its translation is CATSRAAGGNQPQHF. The chain couples TRBV15 to TRBJ1-5; 7 bases map to TRBD1. The CDR3 has 15 amino acids. After removal of 1 base from V and 4 bases from J, the junction contained 4 bases not matched to a gene. The germline V gene encodes CDR1 LNHNV and CDR2 YYDKDF (reference sequence).

The chain combines TRBV29-1 with TRBJ2-3; D is unclear. Germline loops: CDR1 SQVTM, CDR2 ANQGSEA. The length of the CDR3 is 14 residues. V dropped 4 bases and J dropped 2 bases, with 13 bases sitting between them. This chain's CDR3 is CSVVPLGPTDTQYF. DNA of the CDR3: TGCAGCGTTGTGCCCCTCGGGCCCACAGATACGCAGTATTTT.

The rearrangement links TRBV11-2 to TRBJ1-3; D call uncertain. Germline V gene data show CDR1 as SGHAT and CDR2 as FQNNGV. The CDR3 is 15 residues long. V lost 5 bases and J 0 bases, leaving 11 bases between the germline ends. The CDR3: CASSPEWTSGNTIYF. DNA of the CDR3: TGTGCCAGCAGCCCAGAGTGGACCTCTGGAAACACCATATATTTT. Using reference TRBV11-2 and TRBJ1-3 for the parts outside the CDR3, the full variable domain is EAGVAQSPRYKIIEKRQSVAFWCNPISGHATLYWYQQILGQGPKLLIQFQNNGVVDDSQLPKDRFSAERLKGVDSTLKIQPAKLEDSAVYLCASSPEWTSGNTIYFGEGSWLTVV.

This clone occurred once. This chain connects TRBV11-2 to TRBJ1-3; D not certain. The germline V gene has CDR1 SGHAT and CDR2 FQNNGV. This CDR3 spans 14 amino acids. V was pared by 8 bases and J by 2 bases, with 13 bases between. The CDR3 DNA reads as TGTGCCAGCTACGAAGGGTCGGCTGGAAACACCATATATTTT. This encodes CASYEGSAGNTIYF.

The V and J genes are TRBV11-2 and TRBJ2-7; tentative D call: TRBD2 (6 bases). V was cut by 5 bases and J by 2 bases, with 16 bases left in between. Germline CDR1 reads SGHAT; CDR2 reads FQNNGV. This CDR3 is 15 amino acids long. The DNA of the CDR3 is TGTGCCAGCAGCCTCAGGGTCCGGGAGCCCTACGAGCAGTACTTC. It specifies CASSLRVREPYEQYF.

This clone was picked up a small number of times. The chain carries TRBV12-2 and TRBJ1-5. TRBV12-2 is recorded as a pseudogene. There are 16 residues in the CDR3. DNA of the CDR3: TGTGCAAGTCGCTTTTGGGGCCATAGGAGGGCTCAGCCCCAGCATTTT. It is translated as CASRFWGHRRAQPQHF.

The rearrangement links TRBV30 to TRBJ1-3, with D hard to call. Germline V lookup: CDR1 GTSNPN, CDR2 SVGIG (reference sequence). The CDR3 is 11 residues long. Trimming took 5 bases from V and 8 from J, leaving 10 bases between them. The CDR3 coding sequence is TGTGCCTGGCGGACTGTGGACACCATATATTTT. Protein sequence: CAWRTVDTIYF.

This rearrangement joins TRBV6-5 to TRBJ1-5; weak D call: TRBD1 (5 bases). The germline gives CDR1 MNHEY, CDR2 SVGAGI. V dropped 7 bases and J dropped 3 bases, with 13 bases sitting between them. The CDR3 consists of 14 residues. This chain's CDR3 is CASTPDSLNQPQHF. The CDR3 coding sequence is TGTGCCAGCACTCCTGACAGTCTCAATCAGCCCCAGCATTTT.

The rearrangement uses TRBV5-4 and TRBJ1-3; D may be TRBD1 (6 bases). CDR1 is SGHNT and CDR2 is YYREEE in the germline V gene (reference sequence). This CDR3 has 16 residues. Trimming pared 4 bases from V and 0 bases from J, leaving 14 bases between. The CDR3 loop is CASSPGQPLSGNTIYF. The CDR3 DNA sequence: TGTGCCAGCAGCCCCGGACAGCCACTCTCTGGAAACACCATATATTTT.

This clone was picked up one time. J is TRBJ2-5 and V is TRBV3-1 (or the pseudogene TRBV3-2); 12 bases agree with TRBD2. The CDR3 length is 18 residues. Trimming at V came to 1 base and at J to 5 bases, leaving 11 bases not matched to a gene. Germline V gives CDR1 LGHDT, CDR2 YNNKEL (reference sequence). In nucleotides, the CDR3 is TGTGCCAGCAGCCAAGGATGGACTAGCGGGGAGTTTGGGGAGACCCAGTACTTC. Its protein product is CASSQGWTSGEFGETQYF.